This is a list of T cell receptor beta chains from one sample in a study of shared clonotypes between healthy human individuals. Profiling relied on immunoSEQ multiplex PCR, and the TCRdb table lists in-frame clones only, not all of them. The sample records about 710,000 clones, 60% to 75% being singletons. The sequencing input was memory CD4+ T cells sorted from blood. The receptors stem from a woman between 25 and 40 years old in good health. The CDR3 runs from the conserved cysteine through the conserved F or W. The order of the fields is V gene, D gene, clone size, J gene, CDR3 DNA, CDR3 protein. A D gene is named only where the DNA matches it firmly. Clone size is not always given. Where it is, it says once, few, many or a class for expanded clones.

V: TRBV19
D: .
size: .
J: TRBJ2-1
DNA: TGTGCCAGTAGTACCAGAGAGATAGGGGATGAGCAGTTCTTC
CDR3: CASSTREIGDEQFF

V: TRBV28
D: .
size: few
J: TRBJ1-3
DNA: TGTGCCAGCAGTATAGCGGATGGAAACACCATATATTTT
CDR3: CASSIADGNTIYF

V: TRBV28
D: .
size: .
J: TRBJ2-5
DNA: TGTGCCAGCAGACACCGGGAGTGGCCGAGGCCCCGCCAAGAGACCCAGTACTTC
CDR3: CASRHREWPRPRQETQYF

V: TRBV10-1
D: .
size: .
J: TRBJ2-3
DNA: TGCGCCAGCAGTGACGGTAGAATTACCACAGATACGCAGTATTTT
CDR3: CASSDGRITTDTQYF

V: TRBV6-4
D: .
size: .
J: TRBJ2-2
DNA: TGTGCCAGCGGAGCGGAGGGCACCGGGGAGCTGTTTTTT
CDR3: CASGAEGTGELFF

V: TRBV2
D: .
size: few
J: TRBJ2-7
DNA: TGTGCCAGCAGTGGAGGGGCGGACTCCTACGAGCAGTACTTC
CDR3: CASSGGADSYEQYF

V: TRBV5-5
D: .
size: .
J: TRBJ1-1
DNA: TGTGCCAGCAGCTTGACACAGGCGAACACTGAAGCTTTCTTT
CDR3: CASSLTQANTEAFF

V: TRBV11-2
D: TRBD1
size: .
J: TRBJ2-7
DNA: TGTGCCAGCAGTCCCACAGGGGGTACCTACGAGCAGTACTTC
CDR3: CASSPTGGTYEQYF

V: TRBV6-1
D: TRBD1
size: .
J: TRBJ2-7
DNA: TGTGCCAGCAGTGGAATATTGGGACAGGGGGCGAGCGAGCAGTACTTC
CDR3: CASSGILGQGASEQYF

V: TRBV18
D: .
size: .
J: TRBJ2-5
DNA: TGTGCCAGCTCACCTAAAGGGGTCCAAGAGACCCAGTACTTC
CDR3: CASSPKGVQETQYF

V: TRBV11-2
D: .
size: .
J: TRBJ1-4
DNA: TGTGCCAGCAGCCCCGGGACCCGGGGTGAAAAACTGTTTTTT
CDR3: CASSPGTRGEKLFF

V: TRBV5-1
D: TRBD2
size: .
J: TRBJ2-2
DNA: TGCGCCAGCAGCTTGGGTCTAGCGGGAGCCGGGGAGCTGTTTTTT
CDR3: CASSLGLAGAGELFF

V: TRBV6-1
D: .
size: .
J: TRBJ1-3
DNA: TGTGCCAGCACTCACCGGACAGACTCTGGAAACACCATATATTTT
CDR3: CASTHRTDSGNTIYF

V: TRBV7-6
D: TRBD2
size: .
J: TRBJ2-2
DNA: TGTGCCAGCAGCTTAACGGGGGGTAGTACCGGGGAGCTGTTTTTT
CDR3: CASSLTGGSTGELFF

V: TRBV28
D: TRBD1
size: .
J: TRBJ1-1
DNA: TGTGCCAGCATGAGAGGGGGCCAGGGTGTTGGAGCTTTCTTT
CDR3: CASMRGGQGVGAFF

V: TRBV27
D: TRBD1
size: .
J: TRBJ1-2
DNA: TGTGCCAGCAGGGGGGACAGCGCTTATGGCTACACCTTC
CDR3: CASRGDSAYGYTF

V: TRBV2
D: .
size: .
J: TRBJ2-2
DNA: TGTGCCAGCAGTCAGAAGGGGCTCGGGACCGGGGAGCTGTTTTTT
CDR3: CASSQKGLGTGELFF

V: TRBV5-5
D: TRBD2
size: .
J: TRBJ2-2
DNA: TGTGCCAGCAGCTTGGGTTGGACTAGCGGGAACGGGGAGCTGTTTTTT
CDR3: CASSLGWTSGNGELFF

V: TRBV29-1
D: .
size: .
J: TRBJ2-7
DNA: TGCAGCGTTGAAGTCCGACCCGGCTACGAGCAGTACTTC
CDR3: CSVEVRPGYEQYF

V: TRBV28
D: .
size: .
J: TRBJ1-1
DNA: .
CDR3: CASSSSQGAGEAFF

V: TRBV16
D: .
size: few
J: TRBJ1-5
DNA: TGTGCCAGCAGCCAATTTTATTACGGTGGCAGGGAAGATCAGCCCCAGCATTTT
CDR3: CASSQFYYGGREDQPQHF

V: TRBV5-4
D: TRBD1
size: .
J: TRBJ2-7
DNA: TGTGCCAGCAGCCCCCGGGACAGCCTCTACGAGCAGTACTTC
CDR3: CASSPRDSLYEQYF

V: TRBV10-1
D: .
size: .
J: TRBJ2-3
DNA: TGCGCCAGCCAGAGCCTTAGGGCCGCGGGTTGTAGCACAGATACGCAGTATTTT
CDR3: CASQSLRAAGCSTDTQYF

V: TRBV9
D: TRBD2
size: once
J: TRBJ2-3
DNA: TGTGCCAGCAGCCCTTCTAGCGGGAGTATCTCAGATACGCAGTATTTT
CDR3: CASSPSSGSISDTQYF

V: TRBV7-9
D: .
size: few
J: TRBJ2-5
DNA: TGTGCCAGCAGCTTGGCGCAGGGGCGAGAGACCCAGTACTTC
CDR3: CASSLAQGRETQYF

V: TRBV5-1
D: .
size: .
J: TRBJ1-1
DNA: TGCGCCAGCAGCTTGGCGGGGGATGGGGGCACTGAAGCTTTCTTT
CDR3: CASSLAGDGGTEAFF

V: TRBV28
D: TRBD1
size: .
J: TRBJ1-2
DNA: TGTGCCAGCAGTTTAGGGGACAGGGGACATGGCTACACCTTC
CDR3: CASSLGDRGHGYTF

V: TRBV5-1
D: .
size: .
J: TRBJ1-2
DNA: TGCGCCAGCAGCTACGGGGGGACGGACGACTACTATGGCTACACCTTC
CDR3: CASSYGGTDDYYGYTF

V: TRBV19
D: TRBD2
size: .
J: TRBJ2-3
DNA: TGTGCCAGTAGTCCCCTAGCGGGAAGCACAGATACGCAGTATTTT
CDR3: CASSPLAGSTDTQYF